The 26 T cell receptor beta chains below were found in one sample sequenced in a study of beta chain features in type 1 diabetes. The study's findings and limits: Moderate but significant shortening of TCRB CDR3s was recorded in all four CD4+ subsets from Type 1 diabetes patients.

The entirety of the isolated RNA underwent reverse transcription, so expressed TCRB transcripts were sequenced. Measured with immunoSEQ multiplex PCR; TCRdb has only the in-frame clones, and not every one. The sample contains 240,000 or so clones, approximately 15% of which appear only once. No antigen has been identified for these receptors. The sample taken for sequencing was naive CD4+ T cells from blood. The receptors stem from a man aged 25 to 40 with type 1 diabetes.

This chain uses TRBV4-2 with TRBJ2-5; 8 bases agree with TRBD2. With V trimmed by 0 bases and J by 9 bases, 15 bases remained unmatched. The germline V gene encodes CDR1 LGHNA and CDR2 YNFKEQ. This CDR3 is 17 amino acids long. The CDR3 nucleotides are TGTGCCAGCAGCCAAGAAGTGGCCCGGACTAGCCGACCTTCCCAGTACTTC. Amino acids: CASSQEVARTSRPSQYF.

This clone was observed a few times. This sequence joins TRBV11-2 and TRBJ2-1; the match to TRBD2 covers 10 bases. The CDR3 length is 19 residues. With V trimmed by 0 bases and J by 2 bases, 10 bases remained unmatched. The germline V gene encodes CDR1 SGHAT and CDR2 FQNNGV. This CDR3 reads CASSLEISGRWGPYNEQFF. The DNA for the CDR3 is TGTGCCAGCAGCTTAGAAATTAGCGGGAGGTGGGGCCCCTACAATGAGCAGTTCTTC.

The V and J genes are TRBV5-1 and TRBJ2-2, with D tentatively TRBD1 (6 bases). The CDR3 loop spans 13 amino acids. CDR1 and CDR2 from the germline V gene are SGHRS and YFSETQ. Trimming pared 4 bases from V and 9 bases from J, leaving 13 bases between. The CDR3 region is CASSPHRDRELFF. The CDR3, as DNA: TGCGCCAGCAGCCCCCACAGGGATCGGGAGCTGTTTTTT.

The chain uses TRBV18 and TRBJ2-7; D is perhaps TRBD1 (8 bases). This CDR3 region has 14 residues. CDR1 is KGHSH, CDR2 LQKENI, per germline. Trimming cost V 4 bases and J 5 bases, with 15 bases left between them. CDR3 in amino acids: CASSHDRGGDEQYF. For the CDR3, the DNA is TGTGCCAGCTCACACGACAGGGGAGGGGACGAGCAGTACTTC.

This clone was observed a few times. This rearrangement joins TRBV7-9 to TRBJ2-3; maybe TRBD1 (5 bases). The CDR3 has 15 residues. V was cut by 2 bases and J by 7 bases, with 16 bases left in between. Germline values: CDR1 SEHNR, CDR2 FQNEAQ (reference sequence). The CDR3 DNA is TGTGCCAGCAGCTTAAGCCAGGGCCCTTCAAATACGCAGTATTTT. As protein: CASSLSQGPSNTQYF.

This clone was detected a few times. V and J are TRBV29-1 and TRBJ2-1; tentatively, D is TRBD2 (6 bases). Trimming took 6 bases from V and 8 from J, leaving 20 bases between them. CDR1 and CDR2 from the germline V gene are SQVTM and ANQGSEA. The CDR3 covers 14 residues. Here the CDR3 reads CSVRRDPSTDEQFF. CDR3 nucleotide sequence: TGCAGCGTCCGGCGGGACCCATCCACAGATGAGCAGTTCTTC.

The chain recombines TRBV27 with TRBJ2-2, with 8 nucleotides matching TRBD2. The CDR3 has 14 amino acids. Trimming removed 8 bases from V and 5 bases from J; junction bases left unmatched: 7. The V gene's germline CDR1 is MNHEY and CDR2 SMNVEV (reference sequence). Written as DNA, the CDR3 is TGTGCCAGCCACAGGACTAGCCCTACCGGGGAGCTGTTTTTT. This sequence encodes CASHRTSPTGELFF.

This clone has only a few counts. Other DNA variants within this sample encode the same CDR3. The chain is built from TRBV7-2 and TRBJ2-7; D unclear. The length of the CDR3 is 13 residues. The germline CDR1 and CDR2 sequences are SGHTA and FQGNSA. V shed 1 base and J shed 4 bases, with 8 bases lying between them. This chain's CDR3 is CASSLVVSYEQYF. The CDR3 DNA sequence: TGTGCCAGCAGCTTAGTTGTATCGTACGAGCAGTACTTC.

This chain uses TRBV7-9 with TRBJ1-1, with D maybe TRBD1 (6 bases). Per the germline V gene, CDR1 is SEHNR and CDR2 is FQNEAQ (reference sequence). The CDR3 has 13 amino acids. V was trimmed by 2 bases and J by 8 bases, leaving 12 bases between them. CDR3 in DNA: TGTGCCAGCAGCTTAAAACAGGGAACCGAAGCTTTCTTT. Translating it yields CASSLKQGTEAFF. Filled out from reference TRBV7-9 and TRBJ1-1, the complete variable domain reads DTGVSQNPRHKITKRGQNVTFRCDPISEHNRLYWYRQTLGQGPEFLTYFQNEAQLEKSRLLSDRFSAERPKGSFSTLEIQRTEQGDSAMYLCASSLKQGTEAFFGQGTRLTVV.

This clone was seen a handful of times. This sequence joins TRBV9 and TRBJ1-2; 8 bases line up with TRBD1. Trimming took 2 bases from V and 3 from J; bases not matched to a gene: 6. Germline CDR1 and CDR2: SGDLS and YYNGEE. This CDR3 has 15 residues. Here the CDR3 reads CASSVDRGVDYGYTF. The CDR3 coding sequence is TGTGCCAGCAGCGTCGACAGGGGAGTCGACTATGGCTACACCTTC.

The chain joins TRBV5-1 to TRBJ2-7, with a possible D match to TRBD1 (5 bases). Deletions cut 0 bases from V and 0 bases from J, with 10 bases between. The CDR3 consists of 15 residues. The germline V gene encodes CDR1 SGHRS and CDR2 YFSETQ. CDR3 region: CASSLAPGPSYEQYF. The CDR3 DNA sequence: TGCGCCAGCAGCTTGGCACCAGGGCCCTCCTACGAGCAGTACTTC. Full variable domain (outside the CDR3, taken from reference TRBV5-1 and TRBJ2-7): KAGVTQTPRYLIKTRGQQVTLSCSPISGHRSVSWYQQTPGQGLQFLFEYFSETQRNKGNFPGRFSGRQFSNSRSEMNVSTLELGDSALYLCASSLAPGPSYEQYFGPGTRLTVT.

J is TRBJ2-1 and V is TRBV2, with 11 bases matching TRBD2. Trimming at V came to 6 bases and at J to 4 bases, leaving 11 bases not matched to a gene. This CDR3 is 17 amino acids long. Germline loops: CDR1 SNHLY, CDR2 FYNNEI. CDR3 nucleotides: TGTGCCAGCAGCGATAGCGGGGCTAGCGGGGGGTACAATGAGCAGTTCTTC. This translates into CASSDSGASGGYNEQFF.

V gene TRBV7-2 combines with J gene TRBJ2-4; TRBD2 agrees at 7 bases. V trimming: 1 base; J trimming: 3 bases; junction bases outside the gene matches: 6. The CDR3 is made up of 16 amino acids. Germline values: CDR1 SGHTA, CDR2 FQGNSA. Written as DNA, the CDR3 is TGTGCCAGCAGCTTAGTGGGGGGGAATGACAAAAACATTCAGTACTTC. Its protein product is CASSLVGGNDKNIQYF.

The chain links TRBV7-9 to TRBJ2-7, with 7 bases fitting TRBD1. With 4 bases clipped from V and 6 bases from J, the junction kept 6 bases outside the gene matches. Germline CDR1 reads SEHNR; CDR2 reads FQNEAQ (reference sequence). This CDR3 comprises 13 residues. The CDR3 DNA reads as TGTGCCAGCAGCTCCTCGGACAGGAGCGAGCAGTACTTC. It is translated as CASSSSDRSEQYF.

CDR3: CAINQGAQETQYF. CDR3 DNA: TGTGCCATCAATCAGGGGGCCCAAGAGACCCAGTACTTC. This sequence joins TRBV10-3 and TRBJ2-5; 8 nucleotides line up with TRBD1. V shed 7 bases and J 1 base; nucleotides not matched to a gene: 2. The CDR3 sequence is 13 residues long. Germline-derived CDR1 and CDR2 are ENHRY and SYGVKD.

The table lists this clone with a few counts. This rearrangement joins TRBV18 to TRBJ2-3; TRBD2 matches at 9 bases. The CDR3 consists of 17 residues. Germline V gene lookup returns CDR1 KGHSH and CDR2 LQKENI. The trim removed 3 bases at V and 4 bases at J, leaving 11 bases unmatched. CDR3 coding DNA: TGTGCCAGCTCACCGCCTTTGAGCGGGGGGCGGGCAGATACGCAGTATTTT. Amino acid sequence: CASSPPLSGGRADTQYF.

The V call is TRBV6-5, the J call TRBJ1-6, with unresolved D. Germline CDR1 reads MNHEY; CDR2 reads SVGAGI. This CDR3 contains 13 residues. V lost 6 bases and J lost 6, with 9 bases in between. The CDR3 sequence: CASSREFNSPLHF. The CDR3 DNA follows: TGTGCCAGCAGCCGGGAGTTTAATTCACCCCTCCACTTT.

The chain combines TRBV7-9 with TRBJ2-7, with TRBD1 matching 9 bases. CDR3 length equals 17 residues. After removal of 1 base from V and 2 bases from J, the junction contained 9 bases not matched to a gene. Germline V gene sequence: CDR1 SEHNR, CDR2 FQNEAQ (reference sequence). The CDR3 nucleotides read TGTGCCAGCAGCTTAGGACCCGCCGGACAGGGGACCTACGAGCAGTACTTC. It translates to CASSLGPAGQGTYEQYF.

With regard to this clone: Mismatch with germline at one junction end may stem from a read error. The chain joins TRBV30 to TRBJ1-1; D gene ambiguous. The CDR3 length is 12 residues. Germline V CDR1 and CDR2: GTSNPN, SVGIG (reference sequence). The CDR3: CAWSVVGGIGVF. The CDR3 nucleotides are TGTGCCTGGAGTGTAGTCGGAGGGATCGGGGTCTTT.

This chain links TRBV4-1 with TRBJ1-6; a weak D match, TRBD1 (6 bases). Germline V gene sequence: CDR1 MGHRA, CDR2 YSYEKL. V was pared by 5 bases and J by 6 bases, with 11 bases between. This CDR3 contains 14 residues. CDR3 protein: CASSIIQGNSPLHF. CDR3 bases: TGCGCCAGCAGCATCATACAGGGTAATTCACCCCTCCACTTT.

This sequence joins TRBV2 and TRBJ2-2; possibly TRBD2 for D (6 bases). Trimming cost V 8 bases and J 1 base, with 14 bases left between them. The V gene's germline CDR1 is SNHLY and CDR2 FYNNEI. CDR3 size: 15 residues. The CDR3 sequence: CASGRESGNTGELFF. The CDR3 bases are TGTGCCAGCGGACGGGAGTCGGGGAACACCGGGGAGCTGTTTTTT.

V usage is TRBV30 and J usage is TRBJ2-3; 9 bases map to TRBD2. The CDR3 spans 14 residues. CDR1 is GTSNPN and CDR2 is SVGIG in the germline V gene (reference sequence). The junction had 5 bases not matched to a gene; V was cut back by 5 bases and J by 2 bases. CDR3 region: CAWGSGSTTDTQYF. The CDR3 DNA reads TGTGCCTGGGGTAGCGGGAGTACCACAGATACGCAGTATTTT.

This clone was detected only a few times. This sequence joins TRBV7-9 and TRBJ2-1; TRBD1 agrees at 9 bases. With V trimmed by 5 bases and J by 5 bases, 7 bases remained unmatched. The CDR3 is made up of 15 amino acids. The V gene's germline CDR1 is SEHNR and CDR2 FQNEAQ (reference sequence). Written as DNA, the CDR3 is TGTGCCAGCAGCGGGGACAGGGAAGCCCACAATGAGCAGTTCTTC. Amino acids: CASSGDREAHNEQFF.

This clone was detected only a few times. The CDR3 sequence is CASSIERNTGELFF. As DNA, the CDR3 is TGTGCCAGCAGCATAGAGAGGAACACCGGGGAGCTGTTTTTT. The rearrangement uses TRBV6-4 and TRBJ2-2; D is uncertain. The length of the CDR3 is 14 residues. V was pared by 6 bases and J by 1 base, with 9 bases between. Germline CDR1 MRHNA, CDR2 SNTAGT.

DNA of the CDR3: TGTGCCAGCAGCTTAGGGCAGGGCTTCAATGAGCAGTTCTTC. It codes for CASSLGQGFNEQFF. The rearrangement joins TRBV7-9 to TRBJ2-1, with D maybe TRBD1 (5 bases). The V gene lost 1 base and the J gene lost 6 bases, with 10 bases spanning the gap. CDR1 and CDR2 from the germline V gene are SEHNR and FQNEAQ (reference sequence). The CDR3 has 14 amino acids. The variable domain in full, with the rest retrieved from reference TRBV7-9 and TRBJ2-1, is DTGVSQNPRHKITKRGQNVTFRCDPISEHNRLYWYRQTLGQGPEFLTYFQNEAQLEKSRLLSDRFSAERPKGSFSTLEIQRTEQGDSAMYLCASSLGQGFNEQFFGPGTRLTVL.

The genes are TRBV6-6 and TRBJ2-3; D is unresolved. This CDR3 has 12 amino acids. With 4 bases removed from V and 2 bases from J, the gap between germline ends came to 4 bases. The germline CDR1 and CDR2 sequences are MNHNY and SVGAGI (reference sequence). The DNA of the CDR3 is TGTGCCAGCAGTTTGTACACAGATACGCAGTATTTT. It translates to CASSLYTDTQYF.